This T cell receptor (beta chain) was observed in a study of shared clonotypes between healthy human individuals (TCRdb year 2020). Background on the whole study: The cohort comprised a couple of women and a few men aged 18 to 49 years. Blood TCR repertoires of roughly five healthy adults were deeply sequenced to estimate repertoire size and the extent of clonotype sharing between individuals. Between about 0.9 and 8.9 billion PBMCs per donor were obtained by leukapheresis. For each donor, CD4 naive and CD4 memory were each given three plates, CD8 naive was given two plates, and CD8 memory was given one plate. To increase sequencing depth and limit assay-specific biases, TCR repertoire library preparation and sequencing were carried out by different laboratories using diverse techniques. The study at large found these results: Sharing across a few donors was observed for roughly 5.4% of naive CD4, over 3% of naive CD8, 2% to 2.5% of memory CD4, and around 0.4% of memory CD8 clonotypes. Sampling was restricted to blood, and TCR repertoires in tissues likely differ from the TCR repertoires found in blood. Rarefaction of sorted-subset datasets indicated incomplete sequencing despite the large sequencing depth. Because the study included only a small number of donors, the genetic and exposure-history diversity represented was limited. Compared with non-shared clonotypes, the clonotypes found in all four sorted-subset donors had higher generation probabilities. Naive subsets generally had larger estimated clonotype richness than memory subsets. Pairwise subsampling indicated that sequencing depth was expected to affect the degree of clonotype sharing among donors.

Using the deep immunoSEQ assay, TCR CDR3 regions were amplified from genomic DNA by multiplex PCR. For each cell subset, the extracted genomic DNA was distributed evenly across all wells of several immunoSEQ 96-well plates, and each plate served as one replicate. For sorted subsets, 200 ng of genomic DNA, equivalent to 25,000 to 30,000 T cell genomes, went into each replicate PCR. Purified libraries were quantified with a Qubit 3.0 fluorometer, sized on a Bioanalyzer 2100, and re-quantified with the KAPA Library Quantification kit. Each immunoSEQ 96-well plate was sequenced on its own single-read 150-cycle Illumina NextSeq 550 flow cell. On the authors' methods: Because only junctional sequences without quality scores were contained in the immunoSEQ output, filtering matching that applied to full-length reads could not be performed. Sequences were annotated with PyIR, a Python wrapper for IgBLAST v1.9, and V/J genes and CDR3 were assigned using IMGT germline references. Reads were filtered out if the reads had weak V/J assignments (E-value above 1e-6), no CDR3, stop codons, out-of-frame junctions, or ambiguous translated residues. V3J clonotypes were defined by identical inferred V gene, J gene, and CDR3 amino acid sequence. Percentage overlap between repertoires was computed as shared unique clonotypes divided by the size of the smaller repertoire. RTK rarefaction, the Chao1 estimator, and Recon v2.1 estimates of unobserved clonotypes were used to assess repertoire richness. For all TCRbeta clonotypes obtained by the gDNA method from several donors, generation probabilities were computed with OLGA. The immuneACCESS repertoire file appears here via TCRdb, limited to in-frame rearrangements. These files lack a portion of the clones; in checked studies, under half of the deficit traces to unresolved V genes, and the cause of the others is not known. The DNA was the basis for D and trimming; V, J and clone size are from that table. The sample has over 1.4 million clones on record, about 96% of them singletons. The ten most abundant clones make up roughly 1.2% of the sample.

CDR1 and CDR2, looked up from the germline V gene (reference sequence), are LNHNV and YYDKDF. V has 8 bases trimmed and J has 3 bases trimmed; junction bases matching no gene number 10. From the cysteine through the phenylalanine, the CDR3 covers 14 amino acids. The read is trimmed to its CDR3 DNA, 42 bases read in frame from base 1. The donors were healthy, HIV-negative adults who had no recently reported acute infections or vaccinations. Only Caucasian adults living in Nashville, Tennessee, USA were represented among the donors. CD4+ T cells were enriched by magnetic negative selection; naive cells were then positively selected on CD45RA, and the negative fraction formed the memory subset. Blood was collected by leukapheresis, and PBMCs were isolated by Ficoll-Histopaque density gradient centrifugation and then cryopreserved in liquid nitrogen vapor phase. Purity and quantity of every magnetically sorted T cell population were checked by analytical flow cytometry. From each sorted fraction, genomic DNA was isolated and quantified by UV absorbance on a Nanodrop 2000c.

This clone was observed once. Its antigen is not yet known. No much larger clonotype is one base removed from it; base qualities were not supplied. Sequenced: naive CD4+ T cells sorted from blood. The label giving this sample's cell subset or site can be read as: CD45RA+ positively selected. The receptor's source is a young man in good health. The chain links TRBV15 with TRBJ2-7, and 7 junctional nucleotides match TRBD2. The bases are TGTGCCACCCGGGAGCGGGATGGGGGCTACGAGCAGTACTTC. This gives the protein CATRERDGGYEQYF.